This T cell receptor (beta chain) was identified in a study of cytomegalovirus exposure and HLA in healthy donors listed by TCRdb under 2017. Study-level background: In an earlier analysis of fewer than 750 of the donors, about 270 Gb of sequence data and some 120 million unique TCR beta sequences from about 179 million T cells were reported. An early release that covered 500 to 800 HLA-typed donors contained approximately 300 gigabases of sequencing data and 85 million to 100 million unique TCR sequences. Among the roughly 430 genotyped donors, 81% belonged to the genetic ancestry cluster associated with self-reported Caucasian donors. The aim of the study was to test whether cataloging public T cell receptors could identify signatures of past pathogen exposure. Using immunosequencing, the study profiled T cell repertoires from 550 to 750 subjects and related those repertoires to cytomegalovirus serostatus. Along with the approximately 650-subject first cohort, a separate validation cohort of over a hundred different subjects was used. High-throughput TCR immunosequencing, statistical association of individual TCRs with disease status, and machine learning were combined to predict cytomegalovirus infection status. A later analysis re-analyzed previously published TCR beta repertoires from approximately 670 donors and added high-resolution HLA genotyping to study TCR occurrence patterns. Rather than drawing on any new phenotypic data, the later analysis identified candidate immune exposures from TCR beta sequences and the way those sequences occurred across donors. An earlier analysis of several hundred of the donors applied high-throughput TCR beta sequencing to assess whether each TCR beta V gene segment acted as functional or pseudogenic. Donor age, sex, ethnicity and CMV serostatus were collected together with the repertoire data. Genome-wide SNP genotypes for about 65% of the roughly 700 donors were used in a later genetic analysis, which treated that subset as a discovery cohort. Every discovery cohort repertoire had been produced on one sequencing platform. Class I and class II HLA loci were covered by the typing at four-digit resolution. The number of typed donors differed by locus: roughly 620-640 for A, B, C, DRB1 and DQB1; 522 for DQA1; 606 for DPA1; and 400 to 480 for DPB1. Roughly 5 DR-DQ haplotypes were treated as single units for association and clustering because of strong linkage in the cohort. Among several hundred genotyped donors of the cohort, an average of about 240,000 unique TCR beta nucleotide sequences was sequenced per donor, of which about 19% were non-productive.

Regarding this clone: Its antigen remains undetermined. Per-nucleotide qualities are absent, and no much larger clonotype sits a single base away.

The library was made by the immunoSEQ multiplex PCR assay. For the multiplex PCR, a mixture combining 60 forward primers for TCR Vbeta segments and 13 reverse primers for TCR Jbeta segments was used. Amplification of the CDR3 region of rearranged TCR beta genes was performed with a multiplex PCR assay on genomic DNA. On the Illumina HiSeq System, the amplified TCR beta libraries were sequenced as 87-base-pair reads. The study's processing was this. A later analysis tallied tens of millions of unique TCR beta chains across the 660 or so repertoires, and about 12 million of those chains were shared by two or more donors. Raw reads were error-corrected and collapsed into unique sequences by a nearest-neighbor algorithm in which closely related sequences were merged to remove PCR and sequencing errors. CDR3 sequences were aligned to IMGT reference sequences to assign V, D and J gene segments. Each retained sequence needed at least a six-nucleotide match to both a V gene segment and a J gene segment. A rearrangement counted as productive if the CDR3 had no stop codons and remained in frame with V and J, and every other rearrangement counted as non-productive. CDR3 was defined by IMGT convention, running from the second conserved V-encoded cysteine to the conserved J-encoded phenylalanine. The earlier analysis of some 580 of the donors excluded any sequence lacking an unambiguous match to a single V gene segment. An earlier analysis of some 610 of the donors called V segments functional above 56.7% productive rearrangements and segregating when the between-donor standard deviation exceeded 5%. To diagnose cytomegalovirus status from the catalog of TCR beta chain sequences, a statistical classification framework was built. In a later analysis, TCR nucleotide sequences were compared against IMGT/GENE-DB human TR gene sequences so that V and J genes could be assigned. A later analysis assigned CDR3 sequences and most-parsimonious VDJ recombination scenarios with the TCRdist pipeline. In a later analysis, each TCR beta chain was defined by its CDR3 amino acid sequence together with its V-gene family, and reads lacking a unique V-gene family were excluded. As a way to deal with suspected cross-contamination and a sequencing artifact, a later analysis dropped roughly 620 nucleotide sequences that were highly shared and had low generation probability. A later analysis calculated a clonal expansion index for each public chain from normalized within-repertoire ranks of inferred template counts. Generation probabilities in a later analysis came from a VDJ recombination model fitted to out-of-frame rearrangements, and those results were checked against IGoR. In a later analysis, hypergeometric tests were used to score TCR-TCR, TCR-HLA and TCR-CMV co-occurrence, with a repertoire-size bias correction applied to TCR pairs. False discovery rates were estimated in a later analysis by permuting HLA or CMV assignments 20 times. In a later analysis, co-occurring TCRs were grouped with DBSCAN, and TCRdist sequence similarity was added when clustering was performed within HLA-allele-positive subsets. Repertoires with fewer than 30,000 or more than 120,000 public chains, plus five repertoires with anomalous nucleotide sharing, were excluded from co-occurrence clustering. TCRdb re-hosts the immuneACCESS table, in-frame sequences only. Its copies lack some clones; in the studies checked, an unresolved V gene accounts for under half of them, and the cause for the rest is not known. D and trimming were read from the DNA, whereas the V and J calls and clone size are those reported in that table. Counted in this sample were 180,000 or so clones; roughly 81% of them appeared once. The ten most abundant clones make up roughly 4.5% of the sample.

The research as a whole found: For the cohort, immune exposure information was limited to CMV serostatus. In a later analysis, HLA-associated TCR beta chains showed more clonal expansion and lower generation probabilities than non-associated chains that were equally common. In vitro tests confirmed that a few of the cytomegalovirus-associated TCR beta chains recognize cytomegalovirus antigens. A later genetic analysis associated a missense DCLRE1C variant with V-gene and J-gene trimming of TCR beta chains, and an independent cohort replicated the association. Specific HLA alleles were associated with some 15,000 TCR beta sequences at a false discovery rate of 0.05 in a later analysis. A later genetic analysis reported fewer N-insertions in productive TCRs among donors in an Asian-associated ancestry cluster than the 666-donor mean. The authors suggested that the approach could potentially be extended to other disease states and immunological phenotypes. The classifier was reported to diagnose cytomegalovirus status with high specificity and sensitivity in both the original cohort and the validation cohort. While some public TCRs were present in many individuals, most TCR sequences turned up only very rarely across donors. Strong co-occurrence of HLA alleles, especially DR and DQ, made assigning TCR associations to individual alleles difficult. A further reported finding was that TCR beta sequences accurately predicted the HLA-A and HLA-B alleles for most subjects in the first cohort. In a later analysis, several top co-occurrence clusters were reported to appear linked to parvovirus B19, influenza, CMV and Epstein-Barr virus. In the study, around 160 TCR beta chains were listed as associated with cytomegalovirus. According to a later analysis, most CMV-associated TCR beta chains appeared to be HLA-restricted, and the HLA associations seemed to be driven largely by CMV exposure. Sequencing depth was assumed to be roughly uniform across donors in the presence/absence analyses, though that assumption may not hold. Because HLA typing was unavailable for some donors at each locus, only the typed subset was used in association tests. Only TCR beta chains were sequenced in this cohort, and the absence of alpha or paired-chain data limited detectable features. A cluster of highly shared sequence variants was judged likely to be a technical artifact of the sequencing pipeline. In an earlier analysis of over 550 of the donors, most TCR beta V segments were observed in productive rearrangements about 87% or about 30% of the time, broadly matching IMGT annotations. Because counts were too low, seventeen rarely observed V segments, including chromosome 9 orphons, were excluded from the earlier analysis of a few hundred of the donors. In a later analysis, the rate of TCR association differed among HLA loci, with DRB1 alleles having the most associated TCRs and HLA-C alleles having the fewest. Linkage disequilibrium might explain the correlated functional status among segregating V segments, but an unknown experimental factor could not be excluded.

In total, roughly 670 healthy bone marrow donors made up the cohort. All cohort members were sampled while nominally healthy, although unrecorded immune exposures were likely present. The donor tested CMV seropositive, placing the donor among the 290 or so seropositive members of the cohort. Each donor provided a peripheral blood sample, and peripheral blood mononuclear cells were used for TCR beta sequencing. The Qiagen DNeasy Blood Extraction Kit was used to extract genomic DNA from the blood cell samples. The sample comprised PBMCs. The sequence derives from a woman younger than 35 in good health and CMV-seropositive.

The CDR3 region has the sequence CATASGSSYNSPLHF. At the DNA level, the sequence is TGTGCCACCGCGTCGGGGAGCTCCTATAATTCACCCCTCCACTTT. This receptor chain uses TRBV2 and TRBJ1-6; the D gene is not confidently resolved. V is pared back by 10 bases and J by 0 bases, with 13 bases lying between the germline termini. Sequences SNHLY (CDR1) and FYNNEI (CDR2) are obtained from the germline V gene. The CDR3 measures 15 amino acids from cysteine to phenylalanine. The retained sequence is limited to the CDR3, 45 bases, with the frame set at the first base.